Following are 32 T cell receptor beta chains from one sample sequenced in a study of graft-versus-host responses after intestinal transplantation. These receptors are not linked to any known antigen. Clones were read by immunoSEQ multiplex PCR, and TCRdb kept only the in-frame ones, dropping some. This sample has 70,000 or so clones, with 84% found just once. The sample consisted of unstimulated CD4+ T cells sorted from spleen or lymph node cells, taken before transplant. Every receptor here comes from a human donor who was the organ donor for an intestinal transplant.

A single count supports this clone. The chain has TRBV7-6 and TRBJ2-5; TRBD2 agrees at 15 bases. V was clipped by 5 bases and J by 0 bases; unmatched bases: 4. This CDR3 spans 17 amino acids. The germline CDR1 and CDR2 sequences are SGHVS and FNYEAQ. The CDR3 DNA reads as TGTGCCAGCAGCAGAGGACTAGCGGGGGGGCACCAAGAGACCCAGTACTTC. Translation gives CASSRGLAGGHQETQYF.

The CDR3 bases are TGTGCCAGCAGTTCAGGGTATGGCTACACCTTC. Protein sequence: CASSSGYGYTF. The chain links TRBV2 to TRBJ1-2; D is perhaps TRBD1 (5 bases). This CDR3 spans 11 amino acids. Germline CDR1 SNHLY, CDR2 FYNNEI. Between the trimmed V and J ends, which lost 5 bases and 5 bases, there was a span of 6 bases.

The chain employs TRBV5-1 and TRBJ1-6; no reliable D call. The germline CDR1 and CDR2 sequences are SGHRS and YFSETQ. The CDR3 sequence is 14 residues long. With 3 bases removed from V and 11 bases from J, the gap between germline ends came to 15 bases. The CDR3 DNA follows: TGCGCCAGCAGCTCGGACGGAGGGAAAGCACCCCTCCACTTT. As protein: CASSSDGGKAPLHF.

CDR3 sequence reads: CASGLVTSSGPSQDYGYTF. CDR3 nucleotide sequence: TGTGCTAGTGGTTTGGTAACAAGTAGCGGACCGAGCCAGGACTATGGCTACACCTTC. The J gene is TRBJ1-2, the V gene TRBV12-5; D is uncertain. V lost 0 bases to trimming and J lost 3 bases, with 23 bases between them. Germline CDR1 is LGHNT and CDR2 is FRNRAP. This CDR3 region has 19 residues.

This clone is a singleton in its sample. This chain joins TRBV2 and TRBJ2-2; 10 positions agree with TRBD2. Losses at the gene ends were 5 bases for V and 4 bases for J; bases not matched to a gene: 10. The CDR3 is made up of 17 amino acids. Germline V lookup: CDR1 SNHLY, CDR2 FYNNEI. The chain's CDR3 is CASSPLSGGASTGELFF. CDR3 DNA: TGTGCCAGCAGTCCGCTCAGCGGGGGGGCCAGCACCGGGGAGCTGTTTTTT.

The chain uses TRBV29-1 and TRBJ2-5; 11 bases map to TRBD2. CDR3 length: 14 amino acids. The germline V gene encodes CDR1 SQVTM and CDR2 ANQGSEA. Trimming took 4 bases from V and 5 from J; bases not matched to a gene: 6. CDR3 loop: CSVGWASGGETQYF. The CDR3 DNA is TGCAGCGTTGGTTGGGCTAGCGGGGGGGAGACCCAGTACTTC.

The CDR3 spells CASSLEQANTGELFF. The CDR3 DNA follows: TGTGCCAGCAGCTTAGAACAGGCGAACACCGGGGAGCTGTTTTTT. The chain carries TRBV7-6 and TRBJ2-2; tentatively, D is TRBD1 (5 bases). Between the trimmed V and J ends, which lost 1 base and 0 bases, there was a span of 6 bases. Germline values: CDR1 SGHVS, CDR2 FNYEAQ. This CDR3 contains 15 residues.

This sequence joins TRBV18 and TRBJ2-1; 15 positions agree with TRBD2. Losses at the gene ends were 3 bases for V and 7 bases for J; bases not matched to a gene: 4. Germline CDR1 reads KGHSH; CDR2 reads LQKENI. CDR3 length: 16 residues. CDR3 region: CASSPGLAGGQNEQFF. The CDR3 DNA sequence: TGTGCCAGCTCACCTGGACTAGCGGGGGGGCAGAATGAGCAGTTCTTC.

This clone was seen only once. This chain uses TRBV7-8 with TRBJ1-6; tentative D call: TRBD1 (5 bases). Looked up from germline, CDR1 is SGHVS and CDR2 is FQNEAQ. The CDR3 is 16 amino acids. With 5 bases removed from V and 6 bases from J, the gap between germline ends came to 17 bases. The CDR3, as DNA: TGTGCCAGCAGCGAGACCCGGGCAGGGTCTAATTCACCCCTCCACTTT. Protein product: CASSETRAGSNSPLHF.

The chain carries TRBV9 and TRBJ1-3, with a weak D call TRBD1 (5 bases). V lost 0 bases to trimming and J lost 0 bases, with 10 bases between them. Germline CDR1 SGDLS, CDR2 YYNGEE. CDR3 length equals 16 residues. The CDR3 region is CASSVVGGSSGNTIYF. The DNA for the CDR3 is TGTGCCAGCAGCGTAGTCGGGGGTTCCTCTGGAAACACCATATATTTT.

CDR3 bases: TGTGCCAGCAGCTGGACAACGAACACCGGGGAGCTGTTTTTT. Translated: CASSWTTNTGELFF. The V and J genes are TRBV11-3 and TRBJ2-2, with D possibly matching TRBD1 (5 bases). V dropped 4 bases and J dropped 0 bases, with 6 bases sitting between them. The CDR3 spans 14 residues. Germline CDR1 SGHNT, CDR2 YENEEA.

V and J are TRBV19 and TRBJ2-5; TRBD1 matches 8 bases. Germline V lookup: CDR1 LNHDA, CDR2 SQIVND (reference sequence). There are 14 residues in the CDR3. Losses at the gene ends were 3 bases for V and 4 bases for J; bases not matched to a gene: 4. CDR3 DNA sequence: TGTGCCAGTAGTATCAGGGGGCTCGGAGAGACCCAGTACTTC. It encodes CASSIRGLGETQYF.

V is TRBV5-8 and J is TRBJ1-1; D remains ambiguous. CDR1 and CDR2 from the germline V gene are SGHTS and YDEGEE. V dropped 5 bases and J dropped 6 bases, with 8 bases sitting between them. The CDR3 runs to 11 residues. The CDR3 DNA is TGTGCCAGCAGACGGGTGGCTGAAGCTTTCTTT. Its protein is CASRRVAEAFF.

The chain carries TRBV27 and TRBJ2-3; 15 bases agree with TRBD2. After removal of 5 bases from V and 2 bases from J, the junction contained 8 bases not matched to a gene. This CDR3 has 18 residues. Per germline, CDR1 MNHEY and CDR2 SMNVEV (reference sequence). Here the CDR3 DNA reads TGTGCCAGCAGTCTTGGGACTAGCGGGGGGCCACACACAGATACGCAGTATTTT. Translated: CASSLGTSGGPHTDTQYF.

J is TRBJ2-1 and V is TRBV9; 8 bases agree with TRBD2. The germline V gene encodes CDR1 SGDLS and CDR2 YYNGEE. After removal of 0 bases from V and 8 bases from J, the junction contained 7 bases not matched to a gene. This CDR3 comprises 15 residues. DNA of the CDR3: TGTGCCAGCAGCGTAGCTGGACTAGCAGGCGATGAGCAGTTCTTC. This translates into CASSVAGLAGDEQFF.

The chain has TRBV5-1 and TRBJ2-3, with TRBD2 identical over 9 bases. The V gene's germline CDR1 is SGHRS and CDR2 YFSETQ. The V and J ends lost 2 bases and 6 bases, in that order; junction bases with no gene match: 7. The CDR3 runs to 15 residues. Here the CDR3 DNA reads TGCGCCAGCAGCTTAGCGGGGGGCCCGCCGGATACGCAGTATTTT. This encodes CASSLAGGPPDTQYF.

This clone was counted only a few times. V usage is TRBV25-1 and J usage is TRBJ2-3; maybe TRBD2 (5 bases). Trimming left V 5 bases short and J 0 bases short, with 9 bases between. The CDR3 runs to 14 residues. The germline V gene has CDR1 MGHDK and CDR2 SYGVNS. As DNA, the CDR3 is TGTGCCAGCAGTTTAGCGTCTAGCACAGATACGCAGTATTTT. Protein: CASSLASSTDTQYF.

In its sample, this clone was seen once. The chain links TRBV6-1 to TRBJ1-5; 7 bases are shared with TRBD1. The CDR3 runs to 14 residues. V dropped 6 bases and J dropped 4; count of bases not matched to a gene: 6. CDR1 MNHNS and CDR2 SASEGT come from the germline V gene. The DNA for the CDR3 is TGTGCCAGCAGAGACAGGGTGCAAAATCAGCCCCAGCATTTT. Protein: CASRDRVQNQPQHF.

V usage is TRBV6-1 and J usage is TRBJ1-4; 8 bases agree with TRBD1. The trim removed 2 bases at V and 7 bases at J, leaving 6 bases unmatched. This CDR3 is 15 amino acids long. From germline, CDR1 is MNHNS and CDR2 SASEGT. In nucleotides, the CDR3 is TGTGCCAGCAGTGAACCGGACAGGGCGGGTGAAAAACTGTTTTTT. Translation: CASSEPDRAGEKLFF.

The chain carries TRBV2 and TRBJ1-4; D is perhaps TRBD1 (5 bases). The V gene lost 6 bases and the J gene lost 7 bases, with 9 bases spanning the gap. CDR3 length: 12 amino acids. From germline, CDR1 is SNHLY and CDR2 FYNNEI. The CDR3: CASRVQGEKLFF. CDR3 DNA: TGTGCCAGCAGGGTGCAGGGTGAAAAACTGTTTTTT. The full variable domain, in which reference TRBV2 and TRBJ1-4 provide the parts outside the CDR3, is EPEVTQTPSHQVTQMGQEVILRCVPISNHLYFYWYRQILGQKVEFLVSFYNNEISEKSEIFDDQFSVERPDGSNFTLKIRSTKLEDSAMYFCASRVQGEKLFFGSGTQLSVL.

The chain combines TRBV29-1 with TRBJ1-1; D is uncertain. Germline V gene lookup returns CDR1 SQVTM and CDR2 ANQGSEA. CDR3 length: 13 amino acids. V was trimmed by 7 bases and J by 2 bases, leaving 14 bases between them. CDR3 in DNA: TGCAGCGCGGTTACGTCCGTTAACACTGAAGCTTTCTTT. Amino acids: CSAVTSVNTEAFF.

This sequence joins TRBV7-3 and TRBJ2-1; 10 bases fit TRBD1. V was pared by 5 bases and J by 10 bases, with 5 bases of the junction left unmatched. The CDR3 has 13 residues. Germline values: CDR1 SGHTA, CDR2 FQGTGA. This CDR3 is CASSPRTGGEQFF. CDR3 in DNA: TGTGCCAGCAGCCCCAGGACAGGGGGGGAGCAGTTCTTC.

This clone has a single count. V usage is TRBV6-6 and J usage is TRBJ1-1, with 9 bases identical to TRBD1. The CDR3 totals 15 residues. The V gene end was trimmed by 0 bases and the J gene end by 4 bases; junction bases not matched to a gene: 3. CDR1 and CDR2 from the germline V gene are MNHNY and SVGAGI (reference sequence). CDR3: CASSYSTGGVTEAFF. CDR3 coding DNA: TGTGCCAGCAGTTACTCGACAGGGGGGGTCACTGAAGCTTTCTTT.

This chain links TRBV7-9 with TRBJ2-7, with TRBD2 matching 10 bases. After removal of 3 bases from V and 0 bases from J, the junction contained 5 bases not matched to a gene. The germline gives CDR1 SEHNR, CDR2 FQNEAQ (reference sequence). This CDR3 contains 16 residues. Here the CDR3 DNA reads TGTGCCAGCAGCTTCTTTAGCGGGGGGAACTCCTACGAGCAGTACGTC. As protein: CASSFFSGGNSYEQYV.

The V and J genes are TRBV6-5 and TRBJ2-1, with D hard to call. CDR3 length: 11 amino acids. The V end lost 5 bases, the J end lost 5 bases, and 4 bases lay between the germline ends. CDR1 and CDR2 from the germline V gene are MNHEY and SVGAGI. CDR3 DNA sequence: TGTGCCAGCAGTCCCAACAATGAGCAGTTCTTC. Protein: CASSPNNEQFF.

This clone was detected only a few times. This sequence joins TRBV6-4 and TRBJ1-5; D unclear. Germline loops: CDR1 MRHNA, CDR2 SNTAGT. The CDR3 is made up of 8 amino acids. Between the trimmed V and J ends, which lost 8 bases and 11 bases, there was a span of 4 bases. The CDR3 sequence: CASAAQHF. DNA for the CDR3: TGTGCCAGCGCAGCCCAGCATTTT.

The chain employs TRBV19 and TRBJ1-2, with D maybe TRBD1 (5 bases). The CDR3 runs to 15 residues. Trimming cost V 5 bases and J 5 bases, with 18 bases left between them. The germline gives CDR1 LNHDA, CDR2 SQIVND (reference sequence). The chain's CDR3 is CASSPHRQASYGYTF. Written as DNA, the CDR3 is TGTGCCAGTAGTCCGCACAGGCAGGCCTCTTATGGCTACACCTTC.

This clone was counted a few times. The chain recombines TRBV19 with TRBJ1-4, with D maybe TRBD1 (5 bases). The V end was cut by 1 base, the J end by 8 bases, with 17 bases between. CDR3 length equals 16 residues. The germline gives CDR1 LNHDA, CDR2 SQIVND (reference sequence). Here the CDR3 DNA reads TGTGCCAGTAGTATAGTCCGGGGACTTTCAGGGGAAAAACTGTTTTTT. Its protein product is CASSIVRGLSGEKLFF.

With regard to this clone: This CDR3 is also generated by other DNA sequences in the sample. CDR3 nucleotides: TGTGCCAGCAGTTACAGAGGGGGTGAGCAGTTCTTC. This translates into CASSYRGGEQFF. The chain uses TRBV6-5 and TRBJ2-1; tentative D call: TRBD1 (6 bases). V gave up 2 bases and J gave up 9 bases, with 8 bases separating them. CDR1 and CDR2 from the germline V gene are MNHEY and SVGAGI. The CDR3 runs to 12 residues.

The chain employs TRBV15 and TRBJ1-6; 10 nucleotides align to TRBD1. Germline values: CDR1 LNHNV, CDR2 YYDKDF (reference sequence). The CDR3 has 16 residues. V trimming: 1 base; J trimming: 9 bases; junction bases outside the gene matches: 6. The CDR3 sequence is CATSRATGTGVSPLHF. The CDR3 nucleotides are TGTGCCACCAGCAGAGCCACCGGGACAGGGGTTTCACCCCTCCACTTT.

V and J are TRBV9 and TRBJ2-2; TRBD2 might be the D (7 bases). The CDR3 is 17 residues long. Trimming left V 3 bases short and J 0 bases short, with 15 bases between. Germline CDR1 is SGDLS and CDR2 is YYNGEE. The CDR3: CASSAPLRGPNTGELFF. The CDR3 region has the DNA TGTGCCAGCAGCGCCCCCTTGCGGGGGCCGAACACCGGGGAGCTGTTTTTT.

V usage is TRBV2 and J usage is TRBJ1-5; possible D gene TRBD1, 5 bases. The CDR3 length is 15 residues. With 7 bases removed from V and 4 bases from J, the gap between germline ends came to 17 bases. Germline CDR1 SNHLY, CDR2 FYNNEI. The CDR3 sequence is CASKGELQRNQPQHF. The CDR3, as DNA: TGTGCCAGCAAAGGGGAACTTCAACGGAATCAGCCCCAGCATTTT.